These 31 T cell receptor beta chains came from one sample sequenced in a study of T cells after posttransplantation cyclophosphamide (dated by TCRdb to between 2015 and 2016). The sample's treatment or condition label, decoded: high-dose cyclophosphamide on days +3 and +4 as single-agent GVHD prophylaxis. Busulfan and fludarabine conditioning, a related or unrelated marrow graft, and cyclophosphamide on days +3 and +4 were given to PTCy patients. To prepare the library, the immunoSEQ multiplex PCR assay was applied. TCRdb obtained this table from immuneACCESS and retained in-frame rearrangements with V and J assigned. These tables miss some clones; where compared with another copy, unresolved V genes account for less than half of the shortfall, and the remainder is unexplained. The sample table lists 30,000 to 45,000 clones, just under 80% of them with a count of one. Roughly 8.1% of the sample is in the top ten clones.

The sample was CD4+ T cells sorted from blood, taken 1,700 to 2,000 days after a stem cell transplant with posttransplant cyclophosphamide. Every receptor here comes from a female patient in her thirties or forties who received an allogeneic stem cell transplant from a related donor, was CMV-positive, and had no GVHD. Post transplant, some T cells may arise from the graft donor.

The chain has TRBV6-6 and TRBJ1-2; D is ambiguous. Trimming removed 4 bases from V and 3 bases from J, with 12 bases in between. This CDR3 is built from 14 residues. Germline V CDR1 and CDR2: MNHNY, SVGAGI (reference sequence). CDR3 DNA: TGTGCCAGCAGTTTCCCGACCGAGGACTATGGCTACACCTTC. Translating gives CASSFPTEDYGYTF.

J is TRBJ2-5 and V is TRBV5-8; maybe TRBD2 (7 bases). Germline V gives CDR1 SGHTS, CDR2 YDEGEE. The CDR3 covers 15 residues. Trimming took off 0 bases at V and 2 bases at J, with 11 bases between the two ends. CDR3 sequence: CASSLGGGRQETQYF. The CDR3 DNA reads as TGTGCCAGCAGCTTGGGGGGGGGCAGGCAAGAGACCCAGTACTTC. Combining the CDR3 with reference TRBV5-8 and TRBJ2-5 gives the whole variable domain EAGVTQSPTHLIKTRGQQATLRCSPISGHTSVYWYQQALGLGLQFLLWYDEGEERNRGNFPPRFSGRQFPNYSSELNVNALELEDSALYLCASSLGGGRQETQYFGPGTRLLVL.

The chain recombines TRBV27 with TRBJ1-2, with D perhaps TRBD1 (5 bases). V was trimmed by 5 bases and J by 2 bases, leaving 12 bases between them. The CDR3 length is 14 residues. The germline V gene encodes CDR1 MNHEY and CDR2 SMNVEV (reference sequence). The CDR3 loop reads CASSTLTGNYGYTF. DNA for the CDR3: TGTGCCAGCAGTACTTTAACAGGAAACTATGGCTACACCTTC.

The chain recombines TRBV5-4 with TRBJ1-2, with 9 bases fitting TRBD1. Germline V CDR1 and CDR2: SGHNT, YYREEE (reference sequence). The CDR3 is 14 residues long. The V and J ends lost 4 bases and 5 bases, in that order; junction bases with no gene match: 6. The CDR3 region is CASSPTGGRYGYTF. The CDR3 DNA reads as TGTGCCAGCAGCCCAACAGGGGGCAGGTATGGCTACACCTTC.

The CDR3 reads CSATREAMNTEAFF. The CDR3 DNA reads as TGCAGCGCGACTAGGGAGGCGATGAACACTGAAGCTTTCTTT. The rearrangement uses TRBV29-1 and TRBJ1-1; D gene ambiguous. V dropped 7 bases and J dropped 0 bases, with 15 bases sitting between them. CDR1 is SQVTM, CDR2 ANQGSEA, per germline. The CDR3 sequence is 14 residues long.

This clone was seen only a few times. The V and J genes are TRBV19 and TRBJ2-3, with 8 positions matching TRBD1. Germline V gene sequence: CDR1 LNHDA, CDR2 SQIVND (reference sequence). The CDR3 covers 15 residues. V dropped 5 bases and J dropped 3; count of bases not matched to a gene: 7. CDR3 sequence (DNA): TGTGCCAGTAGTTCCGGTCAGGGGGCAACAGATACGCAGTATTTT. Amino acids: CASSSGQGATDTQYF.

The rearrangement joins TRBV2 to TRBJ2-2, with D perhaps matching TRBD1 (6 bases). This CDR3 comprises 14 residues. The V and J ends lost 4 bases and 1 base respectively, with 7 bases between them. Germline loops: CDR1 SNHLY, CDR2 FYNNEI. The CDR3 loop reads CASSVGGNTGELFF. Here the CDR3 DNA reads TGTGCCAGCAGTGTAGGGGGGAACACCGGGGAGCTGTTTTTT.

The chain recombines TRBV7-2 with TRBJ2-3; the D is unclear. CDR1 is SGHTA, CDR2 FQGNSA, per germline. Trimming stripped 5 bases from V and 2 bases from J, with 8 bases between. The CDR3 runs 13 residues. CDR3 coding DNA: TGTGCCAGCAGCCCCAATCCCACAGATACGCAGTATTTT. It translates to CASSPNPTDTQYF. Full variable domain (remainder filled in from reference TRBV7-2 and TRBJ2-3): GAGVSQSPSNKVTEKGKDVELRCDPISGHTALYWYRQSLGQGLEFLIYFQGNSAPDKSGLPSDRFSAERTGGSVSTLTIQRTQQEDSAVYLCASSPNPTDTQYFGPGTRLTVL.

The rearrangement joins TRBV9 to TRBJ1-1, with D unresolved. Germline V CDR1 and CDR2: SGDLS, YYNGEE. V lost 2 bases and J lost 8, with 10 bases in between. This CDR3 spans 12 amino acids. CDR3 nucleotides: TGTGCCAGCAGCGTGGGCGTCGAGGAAGCTTTCTTT. It specifies CASSVGVEEAFF.

V is TRBV10-3 and J is TRBJ1-6, with 10 bases fitting TRBD1. The CDR3 sequence is 13 residues long. CDR1 and CDR2 (germline): ENHRY, SYGVKD. Unmatched junction bases numbered 5, after V lost 10 bases and J lost 8 bases. As DNA, the CDR3 is TGTGCCACGGCCGGACAGGGGGATTCACCCCTCCACTTT. Amino acid sequence: CATAGQGDSPLHF.

As for this clone: A read error may account for a junction end that differs from germline. The chain couples TRBV11-3 to TRBJ2-1; 11 bases agree with TRBD1. Looked up from germline, CDR1 is SGHNT and CDR2 is YENEEA. The CDR3 covers 17 residues. CDR3: CTSSLGGGQGVFSEQFF. CDR3 coding DNA: TGTACCAGCAGCTTAGGGGGGGGACAGGGGGTGTTCAGTGAGCAGTTCTTC. The entire variable domain, with the rest obtained from reference TRBV11-3 and TRBJ2-1, is as follows: EAGVVQSPRYKIIEKKQPVAFWCNPISGHNTLYWYLQNLGQGPELLIRYENEEAVDDSQLPKDRFSAERLKGVDSTLKIQPAELGDSAVYLCTSSLGGGQGVFSEQFFGPGTRLTVL.

The chain recombines TRBV6-1 with TRBJ1-1; D is undetermined. This CDR3 comprises 15 residues. Trimming removed 6 bases from V and 4 bases from J, with 18 bases in between. CDR1 and CDR2 (germline): MNHNS, SASEGT. CDR3 protein: CASRADNVGFTEAFF. In nucleotides, the CDR3 is TGTGCCAGCAGGGCTGACAATGTGGGCTTCACTGAAGCTTTCTTT.

This sequence joins TRBV4-2 and TRBJ2-7, with 11 positions matching TRBD2. Losses at the gene ends were 4 bases for V and 0 bases for J; bases not matched to a gene: 8. The CDR3 covers 17 residues. The germline CDR1 and CDR2 sequences are LGHNA and YNFKEQ. As DNA, the CDR3 is TGTGCCAGCAGCCTAGAAACACTAGCGGGGGCCTCCTACGAGCAGTACTTC. Its translation is CASSLETLAGASYEQYF.

The chain carries TRBV5-1 and TRBJ2-4; 7 nucleotides line up with TRBD1. This CDR3 contains 16 residues. Trimming took 4 bases from V and 2 from J; bases not matched to a gene: 9. Germline values: CDR1 SGHRS, CDR2 YFSETQ. The DNA for the CDR3 is TGCGCCAGCAGCCCCGGAGAGGGGGCCACCAAAAACATTCAGTACTTC. This gives the protein CASSPGEGATKNIQYF.

This clone was seen a handful of times. V and J are TRBV7-9 and TRBJ2-1; D ambiguous. The germline CDR1 and CDR2 sequences are SEHNR and FQNEAQ (reference sequence). The V gene lost 1 base and the J gene lost 1 base, with 5 bases spanning the gap. The CDR3 spans 14 residues. The CDR3 is CASSLVRSYNEQFF. The CDR3 DNA follows: TGTGCCAGCAGCTTAGTCAGATCCTACAATGAGCAGTTCTTC.

The chain has TRBV5-1 and TRBJ2-3; 12 nucleotides line up with TRBD2. Trimming removed 5 bases from V and 4 bases from J; junction bases left unmatched: 11. From germline, CDR1 is SGHRS and CDR2 YFSETQ. This CDR3 is 17 amino acids long. CDR3 protein: CASRYEPGLAGPDTQYF. Written as DNA, the CDR3 is TGCGCCAGCAGATATGAACCGGGACTAGCGGGCCCAGATACGCAGTATTTT.

The J gene is TRBJ2-7, the V gene TRBV11-2; no clear D. Germline V gene sequence: CDR1 SGHAT, CDR2 FQNNGV. The CDR3 totals 11 residues. Trimming took off 5 bases at V and 3 bases at J, with 5 bases between the two ends. The CDR3 DNA sequence: TGTGCCAGCAGCCTTGTCTACGAGCAGTACTTC. This encodes CASSLVYEQYF. Filled out from reference TRBV11-2 and TRBJ2-7, the complete variable domain reads EAGVAQSPRYKIIEKRQSVAFWCNPISGHATLYWYQQILGQGPKLLIQFQNNGVVDDSQLPKDRFSAERLKGVDSTLKIQPAKLEDSAVYLCASSLVYEQYFGPGTRLTVT.

The chain joins TRBV4-3 to TRBJ2-6, with a possible D match to TRBD2 (5 bases). Trimming left V 2 bases short and J 4 bases short, with 12 bases between. The CDR3 has 16 residues. Germline lookup yields CDR1 LGHNA and CDR2 YSLEER. CDR3 DNA sequence: TGCGCCAGCAGCCAACTCGGGGATGGAGGGGCCAACGTCCTGACTTTC. This sequence encodes CASSQLGDGGANVLTF.

The rearrangement uses TRBV5-1 and TRBJ1-6; the match to TRBD1 covers 8 bases. With 0 bases clipped from V and 1 base from J, the junction kept 6 bases outside the gene matches. The CDR3 runs 18 residues. Germline lookup yields CDR1 SGHRS and CDR2 YFSETQ. Here the CDR3 DNA reads TGCGCCAGCAGCTTGGGATCGGACAGGGTTTCCTATAATTCACCCCTCCACTTT. It codes for CASSLGSDRVSYNSPLHF.

This chain joins TRBV5-1 and TRBJ1-1, with TRBD1 matching over 10 bases. V dropped 4 bases and J dropped 4; count of bases not matched to a gene: 7. The germline V gene encodes CDR1 SGHRS and CDR2 YFSETQ. The CDR3 length is 15 residues. CDR3 region: CASSAGTGVGTEAFF. The CDR3 bases are TGCGCCAGCAGCGCCGGGACAGGGGTCGGCACTGAAGCTTTCTTT.

The chain combines TRBV4-2 with TRBJ2-5, with unresolved D. V was pared by 0 bases and J by 1 base, with 9 bases between. Looked up from germline, CDR1 is LGHNA and CDR2 is YNFKEQ. The CDR3 has 15 residues. The CDR3 region has the DNA TGTGCCAGCAGCCAAGAGGCGGCTACCCAAGAGACCCAGTACTTC. Translating it yields CASSQEAATQETQYF.

The chain's CDR3 is CASSVGGGQGNEQFF. The CDR3, as DNA: TGTGCCAGCAGCGTAGGAGGGGGCCAGGGCAATGAGCAGTTCTTC. V is TRBV9 and J is TRBJ2-1; 7 positions agree with TRBD1. The CDR3 has 15 amino acids. CDR1 SGDLS and CDR2 YYNGEE come from the germline V gene. Trimming cost V 0 bases and J 6 bases; bases outside gene matches: 6.

The table lists this clone with a count of one. The rearrangement joins TRBV11-1 to TRBJ1-1, with a possible D match to TRBD1 (6 bases). Per germline, CDR1 SGHAT and CDR2 FQDESV (reference sequence). The CDR3 length is 13 residues. V was trimmed by 3 bases and J by 4 bases, leaving 9 bases between them. The CDR3 region has the DNA TGTGCCAGCAGCTTGTCCAGGGGCACTGAAGCTTTCTTT. Encoded protein: CASSLSRGTEAFF.

The chain recombines TRBV5-6 with TRBJ1-4; D unclear. The CDR3 sequence is 17 residues long. Looked up from germline, CDR1 is SGHDT and CDR2 is YYEEEE. V lost 5 bases to trimming and J lost 5 bases, with 22 bases between them. DNA for the CDR3: TGTGCCAGCAGATCTCGTATTGGAGGACGGATAAATGAAAAACTGTTTTTT. Amino acid sequence: CASRSRIGGRINEKLFF. The variable domain in full, with the rest retrieved from reference TRBV5-6 and TRBJ1-4, is DAGVTQSPTHLIKTRGQQVTLRCSPKSGHDTVSWYQQALGQGPQFIFQYYEEEERQRGNFPDRFSGHQFPNYSSELNVNALLLGDSALYLCASRSRIGGRINEKLFFGSGTQLSVL.

The CDR3 bases are TGTGCCAGCAGCTCAGGACAGGGGTGGGACACCATATATTTT. Its translation: CASSSGQGWDTIYF. V usage is TRBV28 and J usage is TRBJ1-3; 9 bases are a match to TRBD1. The V and J ends lost 6 bases and 8 bases, in that order; junction bases with no gene match: 8. Germline V gene lookup returns CDR1 MDHEN and CDR2 SYDVKM. This CDR3 is built from 14 residues.

The chain has TRBV10-2 and TRBJ1-6; TRBD1 might be the D (6 bases). The CDR3 is 17 amino acids. CDR1 and CDR2 from the germline V gene are WSHSY and SAAADI. V lost 7 bases and J lost 3, with 19 bases in between. The CDR3 bases are TGCGCCAGCACCCCGAGGGCCCCGGGACACTATAATTCACCCCTCCACTTT. It yields the protein CASTPRAPGHYNSPLHF.

This clone is a singleton in its sample. The V call is TRBV6-1, the J call TRBJ2-7; TRBD1 agrees at 10 bases. The CDR3 is 15 amino acids. CDR1 and CDR2 from the germline V gene are MNHNS and SASEGT. V was pared by 0 bases and J by 4 bases, with 3 bases of the junction left unmatched. The DNA of the CDR3 is TGTGCCAGCAGTGAAGCCTGGACAGGGGGGTACGAGCAGTACTTC. Its protein is CASSEAWTGGYEQYF.

The rearrangement joins TRBV5-4 to TRBJ2-1; D is perhaps TRBD2 (5 bases). V was clipped by 0 bases and J by 6 bases, with 10 bases between them. Germline loops: CDR1 SGHNT, CDR2 YYREEE (reference sequence). The length of the CDR3 is 14 residues. The DNA for the CDR3 is TGTGCCAGCAGCTTGGGTACTAGTTTCAATGAGCAGTTCTTC. Its translation is CASSLGTSFNEQFF.

This clone was seen only a few times. The chain employs TRBV5-1 and TRBJ1-2, with D possibly matching TRBD1 (6 bases). The CDR3 is 13 residues long. The germline V and J ends were trimmed by 1 base and 7 bases, with 11 bases remaining between them. Germline V gene data show CDR1 as SGHRS and CDR2 as YFSETQ. The CDR3 nucleotides read TGCGCCAGCAGCTTGCGGGCAGGGGCTGGCTACACCTTC. This sequence encodes CASSLRAGAGYTF. Variable domain in full (rest from reference TRBV5-1 and TRBJ1-2): KAGVTQTPRYLIKTRGQQVTLSCSPISGHRSVSWYQQTPGQGLQFLFEYFSETQRNKGNFPGRFSGRQFSNSRSEMNVSTLELGDSALYLCASSLRAGAGYTFGSGTRLTVV.

This chain joins TRBV7-2 and TRBJ1-2; 10 bases are a match to TRBD1. CDR1 and CDR2 from the germline V gene are SGHTA and FQGNSA. V was pared by 5 bases and J by 7 bases, with 10 bases of the junction left unmatched. CDR3 length: 15 residues. This chain's CDR3 is CASSEPGQGRRGYTF. The CDR3 coding sequence is TGTGCCAGCAGCGAGCCGGGACAGGGGAGGCGTGGCTACACCTTC.

The chain couples TRBV5-4 to TRBJ2-1; weak D call: TRBD1 (5 bases). The V and J ends lost 2 bases and 6 bases respectively, with 15 bases between them. The CDR3 loop spans 15 amino acids. Germline V CDR1 and CDR2: SGHNT, YYREEE (reference sequence). The CDR3 DNA reads as TGTGCCAGCAGCTTAGGCAGGGAAGCCCGCAATGAGCAGTTCTTC. Its translation is CASSLGREARNEQFF.